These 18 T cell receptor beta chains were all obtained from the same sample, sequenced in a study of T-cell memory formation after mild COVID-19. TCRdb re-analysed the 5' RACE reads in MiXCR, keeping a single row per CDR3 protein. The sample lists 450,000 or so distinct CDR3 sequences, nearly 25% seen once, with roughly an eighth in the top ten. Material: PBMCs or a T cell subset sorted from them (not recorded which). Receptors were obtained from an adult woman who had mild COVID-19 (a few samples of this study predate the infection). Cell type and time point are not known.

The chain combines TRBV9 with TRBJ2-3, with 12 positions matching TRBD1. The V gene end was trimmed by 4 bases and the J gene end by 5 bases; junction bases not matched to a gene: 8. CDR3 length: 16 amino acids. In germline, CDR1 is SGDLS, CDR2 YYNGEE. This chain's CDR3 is CASSPQGQGAQDTQYF. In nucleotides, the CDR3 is TGTGCCAGCAGCCCCCAGGGACAGGGGGCACAAGATACGCAGTATTTT.

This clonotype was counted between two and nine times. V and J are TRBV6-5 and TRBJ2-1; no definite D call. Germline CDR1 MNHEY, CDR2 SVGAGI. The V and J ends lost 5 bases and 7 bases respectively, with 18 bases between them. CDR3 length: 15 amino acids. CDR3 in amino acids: CASSTAEPPWNEQFF. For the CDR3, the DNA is TGTGCCAGCAGTACCGCGGAACCCCCCTGGAATGAGCAGTTCTTC.

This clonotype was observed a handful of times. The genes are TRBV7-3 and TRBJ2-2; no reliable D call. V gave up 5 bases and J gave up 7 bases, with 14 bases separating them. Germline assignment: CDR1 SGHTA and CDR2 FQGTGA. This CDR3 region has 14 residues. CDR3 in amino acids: CASSLGFNGGELFF. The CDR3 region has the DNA TGTGCCAGCAGCCTAGGCTTTAATGGCGGGGAGCTGTTTTTT.

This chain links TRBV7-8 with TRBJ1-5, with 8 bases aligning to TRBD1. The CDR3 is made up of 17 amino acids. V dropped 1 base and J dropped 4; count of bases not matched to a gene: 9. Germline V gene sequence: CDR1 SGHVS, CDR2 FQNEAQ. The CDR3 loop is CASSLVADRGGNQPQHF. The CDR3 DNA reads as TGTGCCAGCAGCTTAGTCGCCGACAGGGGAGGAAATCAGCCCCAGCATTTT.

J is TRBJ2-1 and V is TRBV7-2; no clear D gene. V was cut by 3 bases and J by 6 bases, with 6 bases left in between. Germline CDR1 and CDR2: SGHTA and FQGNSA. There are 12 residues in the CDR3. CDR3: CASSFIINEQFF. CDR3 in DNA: TGTGCCAGCAGCTTTATTATCAATGAGCAGTTCTTC.

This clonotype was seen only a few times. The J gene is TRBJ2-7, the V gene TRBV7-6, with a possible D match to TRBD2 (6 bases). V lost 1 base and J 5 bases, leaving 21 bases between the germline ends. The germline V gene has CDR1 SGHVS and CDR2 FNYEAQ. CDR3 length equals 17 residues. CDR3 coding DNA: TGTGCCAGCAGCTTAGGCCGGGCCCGGGACTCTAGGGACGAGCAGTACTTC. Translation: CASSLGRARDSRDEQYF. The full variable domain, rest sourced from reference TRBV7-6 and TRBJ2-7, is GAGVSQSPRYKVTKRGQDVALRCDPISGHVSLYWYRQALGQGPEFLTYFNYEAQQDKSGLPNDRFSAERPEGSISTLTIQRTEQRDSAMYRCASSLGRARDSRDEQYFGPGTRLTVT.

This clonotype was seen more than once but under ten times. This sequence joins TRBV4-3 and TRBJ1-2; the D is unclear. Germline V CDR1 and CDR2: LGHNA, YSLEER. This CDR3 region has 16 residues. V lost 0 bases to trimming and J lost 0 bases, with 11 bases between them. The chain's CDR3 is CASSQDLIRSNYGYTF. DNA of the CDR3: TGCGCCAGCAGCCAAGATCTTATCAGGTCTAACTATGGCTACACCTTC.

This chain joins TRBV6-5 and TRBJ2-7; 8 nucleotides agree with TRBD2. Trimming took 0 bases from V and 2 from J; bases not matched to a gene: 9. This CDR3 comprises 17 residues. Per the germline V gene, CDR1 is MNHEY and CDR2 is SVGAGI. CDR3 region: CASSYSIISGDPYEQYF. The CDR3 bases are TGTGCCAGCAGTTACTCGATTATTAGCGGGGACCCCTACGAGCAGTACTTC.

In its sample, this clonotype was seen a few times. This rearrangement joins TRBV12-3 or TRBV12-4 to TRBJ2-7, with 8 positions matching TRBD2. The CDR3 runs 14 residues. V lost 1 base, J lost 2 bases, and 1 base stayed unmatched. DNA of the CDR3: TGTGCCAGCAGTTTAGTAGCGGGGCCCTACGAGCAGTACTTC. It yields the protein CASSLVAGPYEQYF.

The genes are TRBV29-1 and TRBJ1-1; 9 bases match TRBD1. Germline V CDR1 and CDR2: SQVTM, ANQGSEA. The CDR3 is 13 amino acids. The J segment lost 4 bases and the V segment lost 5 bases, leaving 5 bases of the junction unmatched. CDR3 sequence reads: CSVTRQGGTEAFF. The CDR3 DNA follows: TGCAGCGTTACCCGACAGGGGGGCACTGAAGCTTTCTTT.

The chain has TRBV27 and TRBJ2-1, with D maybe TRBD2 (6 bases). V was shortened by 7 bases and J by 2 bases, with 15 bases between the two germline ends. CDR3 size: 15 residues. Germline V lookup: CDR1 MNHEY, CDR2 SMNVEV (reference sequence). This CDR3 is CASKPTSTAYNEQFF. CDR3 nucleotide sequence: TGTGCCAGCAAGCCGACTAGTACGGCCTACAATGAGCAGTTCTTC.

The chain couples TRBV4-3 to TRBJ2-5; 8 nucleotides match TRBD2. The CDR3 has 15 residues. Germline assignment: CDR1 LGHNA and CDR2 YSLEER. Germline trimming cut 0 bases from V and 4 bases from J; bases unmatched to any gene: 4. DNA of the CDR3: TGCGCCAGCAGCCAAGATCCAGCGGGAGTAGAGACCCAGTACTTC. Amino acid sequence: CASSQDPAGVETQYF.

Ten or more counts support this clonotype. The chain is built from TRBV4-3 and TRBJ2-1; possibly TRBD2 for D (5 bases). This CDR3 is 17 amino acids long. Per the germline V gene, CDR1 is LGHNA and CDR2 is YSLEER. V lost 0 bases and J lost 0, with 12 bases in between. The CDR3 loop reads CASSQDIEGSSYNEQFF. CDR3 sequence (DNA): TGCGCCAGCAGCCAAGATATAGAGGGAAGCTCCTACAATGAGCAGTTCTTC.

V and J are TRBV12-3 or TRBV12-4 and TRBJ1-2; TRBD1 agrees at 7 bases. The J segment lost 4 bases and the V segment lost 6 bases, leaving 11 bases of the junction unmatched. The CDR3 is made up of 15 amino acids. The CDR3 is CASSIVPQGVYGYTF. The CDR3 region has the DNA TGTGCCAGCAGCATAGTCCCCCAGGGGGTCTATGGCTACACCTTC.

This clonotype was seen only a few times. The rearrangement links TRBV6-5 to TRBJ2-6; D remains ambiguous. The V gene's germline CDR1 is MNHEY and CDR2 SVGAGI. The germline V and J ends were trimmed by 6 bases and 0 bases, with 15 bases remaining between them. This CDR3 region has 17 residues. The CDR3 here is CASRWSFLSSGANVLTF. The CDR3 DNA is TGTGCCAGCAGATGGAGCTTCTTGAGCTCTGGGGCCAACGTCCTGACTTTC.

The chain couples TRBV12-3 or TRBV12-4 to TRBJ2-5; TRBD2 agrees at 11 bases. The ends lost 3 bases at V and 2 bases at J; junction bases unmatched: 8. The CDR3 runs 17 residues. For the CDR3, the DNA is TGTGCCAGCAGTTTGGGTCAGACTAGCGGGGTACAAGAGACCCAGTACTTC. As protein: CASSLGQTSGVQETQYF.

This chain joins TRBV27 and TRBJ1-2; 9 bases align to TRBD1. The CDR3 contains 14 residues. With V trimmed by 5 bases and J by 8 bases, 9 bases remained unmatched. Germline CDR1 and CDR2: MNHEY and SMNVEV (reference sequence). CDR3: CASSGGTGQLGYTF. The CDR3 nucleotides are TGTGCCAGCAGTGGGGGGACAGGGCAACTGGGCTACACCTTC.

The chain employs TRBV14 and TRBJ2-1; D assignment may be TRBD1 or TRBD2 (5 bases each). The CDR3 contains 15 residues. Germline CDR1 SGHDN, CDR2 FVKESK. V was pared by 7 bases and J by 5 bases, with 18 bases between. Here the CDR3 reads CASINRNGANNEQFF. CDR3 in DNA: TGTGCCAGCATAAATCGAAACGGGGCGAACAATGAGCAGTTCTTC.